This TCR beta chain is drawn from a study of T cell responses to AZD1222 COVID-19 vaccine. Overall study results and limits: Possibly, clonal diversity was underestimated; donors were largely white British and included more females. Spike-spanning, vaccine-associated CD4 TCRs were dominant at 160-218 and 743-854. Seropositivity was recorded at baseline in only 5 or 6 AZD1222 recipients.

Measured with immunoSEQ multiplex PCR; TCRdb has only the in-frame clones, and not every one. The repertoire has 95,000 to 150,000 clones, 90% to 95% of them found once; the top ten carry approximately 5%. Germline V CDR1 and CDR2: LNHDA, SQIVND (reference sequence). Trimming cost V 2 bases and J 2 bases, with 6 bases left between them. The CDR3 has 13 amino acids. Remarks on this clone: Its target is not known.

Sequences were derived from peripheral blood, sampled 28 days after the second AZD1222 dose. This receptor was obtained from an adult who received the AZD1222 COVID-19 vaccine. The genes are TRBV19 and TRBJ2-5, with D hard to call. CDR3 loop: CASSISGQETQYF. The CDR3 bases are TGTGCCAGTAGTATATCCGGGCAAGAGACCCAGTACTTC. The full variable domain, rest sourced from reference TRBV19 and TRBJ2-5, is DGGITQSPKYLFRKEGQNVTLSCEQNLNHDAMYWYRQDPGQGLRLIYYSQIVNDFQKGDIAEGYSVSREKKESFPLTVTSAQKNPTAFYLCASSISGQETQYFGPGTRLLVL.